This T cell receptor (beta chain) came from a study of cytomegalovirus exposure and HLA in healthy donors listed by TCRdb under 2017. For context, the study as a whole: According to a later analysis, one platform produced both the roughly 130 validation repertoires and the approximately 660 repertoires of the first cohort. The study aimed to test whether cataloging public T cell receptors could reveal signatures of past pathogen exposure. A separate validation cohort of over 95 different subjects was used in addition to the roughly 620-subject first cohort. The study combined high-throughput TCR immunosequencing, statistical association of individual TCRs with disease status, and machine learning to predict cytomegalovirus infection status. General conclusions and limits of the study: According to the authors, the approach could potentially be generalized to other disease states and immunological phenotypes. Three of the identified cytomegalovirus-associated TCR beta chains were confirmed in vitro to be specific for cytomegalovirus antigens. The study gave a list of some 150 TCR beta chains associated with cytomegalovirus. In both the original and validation cohorts, the classifier was reported to diagnose cytomegalovirus status with high specificity and sensitivity. In a later analysis, TCRs clustered in the first cohort were found to also tend to co-occur in the roughly 120 validation repertoires, with over 90% of cluster scores above 0. A later analysis lacked HLA typing for the validation cohort, so it scored co-occurrence in that cohort across all 120 repertoires. Most TCR sequences were observed very rarely across donors, whereas some public TCRs were present in many individuals.

On this clone: Its specific antigen is unknown. Nothing much larger sits one base from this clone, and base qualities are not available. The sample contains more than one DNA sequence encoding this CDR3.

The library was prepared using the immunoSEQ multiplex PCR assay. The authors processed their data as follows. A statistical classification framework was developed to diagnose cytomegalovirus status using the catalog of TCR beta chain sequences. This immuneACCESS table, as held by TCRdb, lists in-frame sequences with V and J called but not all clones. Of the missing ones, under half trace to an unresolved V gene in checked studies; the others have no known cause. That table gives V, J and clone size, and the DNA gave D and trimming. In all, the sample holds under 200,000 clones, and around nine tenths of those were seen once. Just over 4% of the sample lies in the top ten. Separate from the roughly 650-subject first cohort, the validation cohort of 120 subjects was the group to which the donors belonged. The CDR3 spans 16 residues, from the cysteine through the phenylalanine. Only the CDR3 DNA stays, 48 bases, in frame from base 1. The junction shows trimming of 0 bases on V and 3 bases on J, and the gene matches do not reach 1 base of it. CDR1 and CDR2 are read off the germline V gene (reference sequence) as SGHNT and YYREEE.

The sequence is built from TRBV5-4 and TRBJ2-3; 13 nucleotides in the junction match TRBD2. The sequence came from a man younger than 35 in good health and CMV-seropositive. The sample was PBMCs. CDR3 region: CASSLGLAGGTDTQYF. The nucleotide sequence is TGTGCCAGCAGCTTGGGACTAGCGGGAGGTACAGATACGCAGTATTTT.